The clone carrying this T cell receptor (beta chain) has at least ten counts. V shed 6 bases, J shed 2 bases, and the junction held 8 bases outside the gene matches. From germline, CDR1 is MNHNS and CDR2 SASEGT. This CDR3 region has 15 residues. These data are taken from a study of T-cell reconstitution after alpha-beta-depleted transplantation in children. TCRbeta library preparation incorporated unique molecular identifiers. TCRdb reprocessed the PCR reads with MiXCR, giving one entry per CDR3 protein. The data contain a few hundred thousand distinct CDR3 sequences, 12% of them seen just once; the ten biggest clones take up 5% to 6%.

V gene TRBV6-1 combines with J gene TRBJ1-2; TRBD1 agrees at 8 bases. This specimen was PBMCs from the stem cell graft donor, taken from the stem cell graft. This TCR was recovered from a human donor who donated a stem cell graft to a child with combined immunodeficiency. The CDR3 DNA sequence: TGTGCCAGCAGAACCTGGGACAGGATGAACTATGGCTACACCTTC. Its protein product is CASRTWDRMNYGYTF.